This T cell receptor beta chain was captured by sequencing in a study of T cells expressing NK-cell markers. At the level of the study: It was sorted CD3+CD56+NKG2C+, CD3+CD56+NKG2C- and CD3+CD56-NKG2C+ T cells that supplied the TCR beta repertoires.

From the 5' RACE reads, TCRdb lists one entry per CDR3 protein and no DNA. This listing includes about 380,000 distinct CDR3 sequences. The receptor's source is a man between 18 and 69 years old in good health. Sequenced: blood T cells: a sorted CD56 or NKG2C T cell subset, CD4+ or CD8+ T cells, or bulk PBMC T cells (not recorded which).

The CDR3 reads CSAQTPGRNSPLHF. V usage is TRBV20-1 and J usage is TRBJ1-6; the TCRdb D gene call, TRBD1, has no DNA to confirm it. Germline CDR1 reads DFQATT; CDR2 reads SNEGSKA (reference sequence). CDR3 length equals 14 residues.